The rows below give T cell receptor beta chains drawn from one sample of a study of beta chain features in type 1 diabetes. Some clones are missing from TCRdb's copy, which holds only in-frame ones; the method was immunoSEQ multiplex PCR. The data hold about 110,000 clones, with 40% observed a single time. Material for sequencing was stem cell memory CD4+ T cells from blood. The receptors come from a young woman in good health. Both conserved end residues are part of each CDR3. D genes are given only for firm matches. Expanded clones get a size class; other rows say once, few or many, or leave the size out.

D gene	V gene	clone size	J gene	CDR3 DNA	CDR3 protein
.	TRBV28	.	TRBJ2-7	TGTGCCAGCAGTTTGACAGGCCCGGGCGAGCAGTACTTC	CASSLTGPGEQYF
.	TRBV10-3	.	TRBJ2-7	TGTGCCATCAGTGAGACAGGGATGACCTACGAGCAGTACTTC	CAISETGMTYEQYF
.	TRBV15	.	TRBJ1-6	TGTGCCACCAGCAGAGATATGCAGTATAATTCACCCCTCCACTTT	CATSRDMQYNSPLHF
TRBD2	TRBV18	.	TRBJ2-7	TGTGCCAGCTCACCACCCGGCGGACGGCTGGGAGGGTGGGATTCCTACGAGCAGTACTTC	CASSPPGGRLGGWDSYEQYF
.	TRBV10-2	few	TRBJ1-5	TGCGCCAGCAGTCGGGTGCTAGGGGGCAATCAGCCCCAGCATTTT	CASSRVLGGNQPQHF
TRBD2	TRBV5-1	.	TRBJ2-1	TGCGCCAGCAGCGGTAGCGGGAGGTTGTCCTACAATGAGCAGTTCTTC	CASSGSGRLSYNEQFF
.	TRBV27	.	TRBJ2-7	TGTGCCAGCAGTTTGGACAGCGAATTTCGATACGAGCAGTACTTC	CASSLDSEFRYEQYF
TRBD1	TRBV5-1	few	TRBJ2-7	TGCGCCAGCAGCCATACCGGGACAGGGGGTTACGAGCAGTACTTC	CASSHTGTGGYEQYF
.	TRBV4-2	.	TRBJ2-7	TGTGCCAGCAGCCAAGATGGGTTAGCCCGATACGAGCAGTACTTC	CASSQDGLARYEQYF
TRBD2	TRBV7-2	.	TRBJ2-1	TGTGCCAGCAGCTTAGAAAGGCTAGCGGGCGTAAAGAATGAGCAGTTCTTC	CASSLERLAGVKNEQFF
TRBD2	TRBV5-4	.	TRBJ2-1	TGTGCCAGCAGCCACGCCAGCGGGAGTGTGAATGAGCAGTTCTTC	CASSHASGSVNEQFF
TRBD2	TRBV7-9	.	TRBJ2-5	TGTGCCAGCCGCCTAGCGGGAGTGGAGACCCAGTACTTC	CASRLAGVETQYF
.	TRBV6-5	.	TRBJ1-5	TGTGCCAGCAGTTTTCAGGGAAATCAGCCCCAGCATTTT	CASSFQGNQPQHF
.	TRBV20-1	.	TRBJ2-7	TGCAGTGGACTCGAATACGAGCAGTACTTC	CSGLEYEQYF
.	TRBV6-1	.	TRBJ2-1	TGTGCCAGCAGGGCAGGGCAGGGTATCAGTGAGCAGTTCTTC	CASRAGQGISEQFF
.	TRBV5-1	few	TRBJ2-7	TGCGCCAGCAGCAAGGACAGCTACGAGCAGTACTTC	CASSKDSYEQYF
.	TRBV12-5	few	TRBJ2-7	TGTGCTAGTGGTTTGGTACTGGAGGGGACTTTCTACGAGCAGTACTTC	CASGLVLEGTFYEQYF
.	TRBV11-2	.	TRBJ2-5	TGTGCCAGCGGCACCCGGGACTGGAGAGAGACCCAGTACTTC	CASGTRDWRETQYF
.	TRBV27	.	TRBJ2-1	TGTGCCACCGCTGAGGTTGGACAGCGGATTTTTGAGCAGTTCTTC	CATAEVGQRIFEQFF
TRBD2	TRBV28	.	TRBJ2-3	TGTGCCAGCAGTCAAGGACTAGTTCTGAATACGCAGTATTTT	CASSQGLVLNTQYF
TRBD2	TRBV30	.	TRBJ2-1	TGTGCCTGGAGAGGACTAGCGGGAGGTGGGGTATCCTACAATGAGCAGTTCTTC	CAWRGLAGGGVSYNEQFF
.	TRBV27	few	TRBJ2-5	TGTGCCAGCAAGAGGGGGTACCAAGAGACCCAGTACTTC	CASKRGYQETQYF
.	TRBV7-9	few	TRBJ1-1	TGTGCCAGCAACAGGGTGTACACTGAAGCTTTCTTT	CASNRVYTEAFF